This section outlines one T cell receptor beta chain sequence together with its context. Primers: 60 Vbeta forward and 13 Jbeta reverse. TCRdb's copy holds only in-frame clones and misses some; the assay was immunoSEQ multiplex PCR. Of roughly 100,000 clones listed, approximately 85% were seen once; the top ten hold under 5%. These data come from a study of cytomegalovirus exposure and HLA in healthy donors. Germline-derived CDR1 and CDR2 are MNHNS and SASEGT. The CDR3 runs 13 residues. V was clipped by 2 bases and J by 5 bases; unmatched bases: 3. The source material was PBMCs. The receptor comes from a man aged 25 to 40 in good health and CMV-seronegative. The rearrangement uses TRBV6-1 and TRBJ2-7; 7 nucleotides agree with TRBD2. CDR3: CASSEQGGNEQYF. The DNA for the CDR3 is TGTGCCAGCAGTGAACAGGGAGGGAACGAGCAGTACTTC.